These 30 T cell receptor beta chains came from one sample sequenced in a study of regulatory T cells in long-lasting Graves disease. In building TCR beta libraries, iRepertoire HTBI primers were used together with Arm-PCR of CDR3 regions. TCRdb used MiXCR to reprocess the multiplex PCR reads, holding one entry per CDR3 protein. The data show fewer than 350,000 distinct CDR3 sequences, with about 18% seen just once and about 39% held by the top ten. Documented time point: newly diagnosed GD, antithyroid drugs for less than 3 months. PBMC RNA was the source of the TCR library. The sample in question was peripheral blood mononuclear cells (PBMCs), obtained at new diagnosis, from a patient treated with antithyroid drugs. These receptor sequences come from a female donor with Graves disease.

The J gene is TRBJ2-6, the V gene TRBV27; a possible D gene is TRBD2 (7 bases). V was shortened by 3 bases and J by 5 bases, with 17 bases between the two germline ends. The CDR3 has 17 amino acids. Germline assignment: CDR1 MNHEY and CDR2 SMNVEV (reference sequence). Here the CDR3 reads CASSFGRGQGRANVLTF. CDR3 nucleotides: TGTGCCAGCAGTTTTGGGCGGGGGCAAGGGAGGGCCAACGTCCTGACTTTC.

This clonotype showed up many times. The chain couples TRBV7-2 to TRBJ2-1, with D perhaps TRBD2 (5 bases). CDR3 size: 18 residues. Germline CDR1 SGHTA, CDR2 FQGNSA. V lost 6 bases, J lost 4 bases, and 25 bases lay in between. CDR3 loop: CASREGGKGGLTYNEQFF. In DNA form, the CDR3 reads TGTGCCAGCAGAGAGGGTGGCAAGGGCGGGCTAACATACAATGAGCAGTTCTTC.

V and J are TRBV5-1 and TRBJ2-3; D might be TRBD2 (6 bases). Germline CDR1 reads SGHRS; CDR2 reads YFSETQ. This CDR3 spans 16 amino acids. The V end lost 0 bases, the J end lost 0 bases, and 11 bases lay between the germline ends. In DNA form, the CDR3 reads TGCGCCAGCAGCTTGGGGCTCCTAGCGAGCACAGATACGCAGTATTTT. This encodes CASSLGLLASTDTQYF.

The sample holds many counts of this clonotype. The chain uses TRBV12-3 or TRBV12-4 and TRBJ2-5; D possibly uses TRBD1 or TRBD2 (6 bases each). V dropped 5 bases and J dropped 5 bases, with 12 bases sitting between them. This CDR3 is 13 amino acids long. The CDR3 region has the DNA TGTGCCAGCAGTACCGGGGGCGATGAGACCCAGTACTTC. Translating gives CASSTGGDETQYF.

CDR3 bases: TGTGCCAGCAGTCCCCCCGGGGCAGGGGCAGGCGTCGACTATGGCTACACCTTC. This sequence encodes CASSPPGAGAGVDYGYTF. The chain has TRBV28 and TRBJ1-2, with D possibly matching TRBD1 (6 bases). Germline V gene lookup returns CDR1 MDHEN and CDR2 SYDVKM. This CDR3 is built from 18 residues. V was trimmed by 5 bases and J by 3 bases, leaving 25 bases between them.

This clonotype was detected only once. In DNA form, the CDR3 reads TGTGCCAGCAGTGACAGTGTCAGGAAGAACTATGGCTACACCTTC. Its translation: CASSDSVRKNYGYTF. V usage is TRBV2 and J usage is TRBJ1-2; D not certain. CDR1 and CDR2 (germline): SNHLY, FYNNEI. The V end lost 3 bases, the J end lost 2 bases, and 13 bases lay between the germline ends. The CDR3 totals 15 residues. Combining the CDR3 with reference TRBV2 and TRBJ1-2 gives the whole variable domain EPEVTQTPSHQVTQMGQEVILRCVPISNHLYFYWYRQILGQKVEFLVSFYNNEISEKSEIFDDQFSVERPDGSNFTLKIRSTKLEDSAMYFCASSDSVRKNYGYTFGSGTRLTVV.

At least ten counts were recorded for this clonotype. The rearrangement uses TRBV5-6 and TRBJ2-7, with a tentative D call TRBD1 (6 bases). The V gene's germline CDR1 is SGHDT and CDR2 YYEEEE. With 4 bases removed from V and 7 bases from J, the gap between germline ends came to 18 bases. This CDR3 contains 14 residues. Here the CDR3 DNA reads TGTGCCAGCAGCCCCTCACCCGGGACAAATGAGCAGTACTTC. Translated: CASSPSPGTNEQYF. Combining the CDR3 with reference TRBV5-6 and TRBJ2-7 gives the whole variable domain DAGVTQSPTHLIKTRGQQVTLRCSPKSGHDTVSWYQQALGQGPQFIFQYYEEEERQRGNFPDRFSGHQFPNYSSELNVNALLLGDSALYLCASSPSPGTNEQYFGPGTRLTVT.

This clonotype came up many times. The gene calls are TRBV6-1 and TRBJ1-1, with D unclear. The CDR3 runs to 15 residues. Germline V CDR1 and CDR2: MNHNS, SASEGT. Between the trimmed V and J ends, which lost 0 bases and 2 bases, there was a span of 10 bases. The CDR3 DNA reads TGTGCCAGCAGTGAAGCCCCGGGAACCAACACTGAAGCTTTCTTT. This gives the protein CASSEAPGTNTEAFF.

The chain is built from TRBV30 and TRBJ2-5; 10 bases are shared with TRBD2. The CDR3 is 14 residues long. Unmatched junction bases numbered 5, after V lost 4 bases and J lost 3 bases. Per germline, CDR1 GTSNPN and CDR2 SVGIG (reference sequence). The CDR3 is CAWTSGGREETQYF. CDR3 bases: TGTGCCTGGACTAGCGGGGGCAGAGAAGAGACCCAGTACTTC.

The chain uses TRBV11-3 and TRBJ2-2, with 9 bases matching TRBD2. Germline-derived CDR1 and CDR2 are SGHNT and YENEEA. J lost 0 bases, V lost 8 bases, and 4 bases had no gene match. The CDR3 totals 15 residues. In nucleotides, the CDR3 is TGTGCCAGCGGCGGGAGGGCCGCGAACACCGGGGAGCTGTTTTTT. It codes for CASGGRAANTGELFF.

This clonotype was counted ten times or more. The chain joins TRBV27 to TRBJ2-4; D perhaps matches TRBD1 (6 bases). V shed 5 bases and J shed 0 bases, with 8 bases lying between them. Germline assignment: CDR1 MNHEY and CDR2 SMNVEV (reference sequence). The CDR3 consists of 14 residues. The chain's CDR3 is CASSGQIAKNIQYF. CDR3 nucleotide sequence: TGTGCCAGCAGTGGACAGATAGCCAAAAACATTCAGTACTTC.

For this clonotype: Because it lacks the conserved phenylalanine or tryptophan at the end, this CDR3 is likely a read error. The limits of the CDR3 on the DNA are not certain, so only TCRdb's listed CDR3 is given. The gene calls are TRBV11-2 and TRBJ2-7. CDR1 and CDR2 (germline): SGHAT, FQNNGV. The CDR3 adds up to 11 amino acids, both ends counted. The CDR3 loop reads CASSSSIGQSL.

As concerns this clonotype: This likely traces to a read error, being one base from a far larger clone. The CDR3 spells CASSLFGGPLGETQYF. CDR3 coding DNA: TGTGCCAGCAGTCTTTTTGGGGGGCCGTTAGGGGAGACCCAGTACTTC. V usage is TRBV12-3 or TRBV12-4 and J usage is TRBJ2-1; D tentatively reads TRBD1 or TRBD2 (6 bases each). The end of the DNA fits TRBJ2-5 better, so the J call may be wrong. This CDR3 is built from 16 residues.

This clonotype was observed at least ten times. This chain links TRBV18 with TRBJ2-5; D possibly corresponds to TRBD1 (6 bases). The CDR3 consists of 15 residues. Germline CDR1 is KGHSH and CDR2 is LQKENI. Trimming left V 0 bases short and J 5 bases short, with 13 bases between. For the CDR3, the DNA is TGTGCCAGCTCACCACCCGCCAGGGGTGACGAGACCCAGTACTTC. It yields the protein CASSPPARGDETQYF.

This clonotype has just a few counts. This clone may be a read error of a much larger clone one base away. The chain recombines TRBV10-3 with TRBJ2-3, with 8 bases matching TRBD2. Germline V lookup: CDR1 ENHRY, CDR2 SYGVKD. Losses at the gene ends were 2 bases for V and 8 bases for J; bases not matched to a gene: 15. This CDR3 has 17 amino acids. The CDR3 is CAISEGESGGPLGTQYF. In nucleotides, the CDR3 is TGTGCCATCAGTGAGGGCGAGTCGGGAGGGCCGTTAGGTACGCAGTATTTT.

The chain employs TRBV13 and TRBJ1-1; D not resolved. The germline CDR1 and CDR2 sequences are PRHDT and FYEKMQ (reference sequence). Trimming cost V 5 bases and J 1 base, with 8 bases left between them. This CDR3 is built from 13 residues. The CDR3 protein is CASSQTWNTEAFF. The CDR3 DNA sequence: TGTGCCAGCAGCCAGACATGGAACACTGAAGCTTTCTTT.

The sample holds many counts of this clonotype. The genes are TRBV11-1 and TRBJ2-7; D may be TRBD2 (5 bases). CDR3 length: 15 amino acids. The germline V gene has CDR1 SGHAT and CDR2 FQDESV (reference sequence). Trimming removed 2 bases from V and 5 bases from J, with 16 bases in between. The CDR3 region is CASSLFVGDTHEQYF. As DNA, the CDR3 is TGTGCCAGCAGCTTATTCGTGGGAGACACACACGAGCAGTACTTC.

Worth noting for this clonotype: With a much larger clone just one base away, this may be a read error. V gene TRBV11-1 combines with J gene TRBJ2-3; 8 bases map to TRBD2. Judging by the DNA end, TRBJ2-7 fits better; the J call may be wrong. Per germline, CDR1 SGHAT and CDR2 FQDESV (reference sequence). CDR3 length: 16 amino acids. The CDR3 sequence is CASSLVRLAYSCEQYF. The CDR3 region has the DNA TGTGCCAGCAGCTTAGTTCGACTAGCGTACTCCTGCGAGCAGTACTTC.

This clonotype showed up many times. This chain connects TRBV2 to TRBJ1-4, with a weak D call TRBD1 (6 bases). The CDR3 length is 13 residues. Germline V CDR1 and CDR2: SNHLY, FYNNEI. The CDR3 sequence: CATNRVSNEKLFF. CDR3 DNA: TGTGCAACCAACAGGGTTTCTAATGAAAAACTGTTTTTT.

As to this clonotype: Since a much larger clone is just one base distant, this may be a read error. This chain joins TRBV9 and TRBJ2-1, with D uncertain. V lost 0 bases and J lost 10, with 17 bases in between. This CDR3 contains 15 residues. Germline lookup yields CDR1 SGDLS and CDR2 YYNGEE. The CDR3 loop is CASSVGGTWQVEQFF. The CDR3, as DNA: TGTGCCAGCAGCGTAGGCGGAACGTGGCAGGTCGAGCAGTTCTTC.

This clonotype has only a few counts. The gene calls are TRBV5-1 and TRBJ2-1; D is perhaps TRBD2 (6 bases). V lost 6 bases to trimming and J lost 6 bases, with 19 bases between them. The germline V gene encodes CDR1 SGHRS and CDR2 YFSETQ. This CDR3 spans 15 amino acids. CDR3 sequence: CASTIRTTPGNEQFF. CDR3 DNA sequence: TGCGCCAGCACGATTCGGACTACGCCGGGCAATGAGCAGTTCTTC.

The sample holds many counts of this clonotype. This chain's CDR3 is CASSLRGVRELPYEQYF. The CDR3 bases are TGTGCCAGCAGTTTAAGGGGTGTGAGGGAGCTTCCCTACGAGCAGTACTTC. J is TRBJ2-7 and V is TRBV28, with D perhaps being TRBD1 or TRBD2 (5 bases each). This CDR3 is built from 17 residues. Germline lookup yields CDR1 MDHEN and CDR2 SYDVKM. Trimming took off 2 bases at V and 2 bases at J, with 19 bases between the two ends.

This clonotype was picked up many times. The chain has TRBV6-5 and TRBJ1-1, with TRBD1 matching over 10 bases. The CDR3 has 15 amino acids. Germline CDR1 MNHEY, CDR2 SVGAGI. V gave up 4 bases and J gave up 5 bases; unmatched junction bases: 7. The CDR3 DNA is TGTGCCAGCAGTTCCCCAGGACAGGGGGAGACTGAAGCTTTCTTT. Translated, it gives CASSSPGQGETEAFF.

Concerning this clonotype itself: A far larger clone is one nucleotide away, so this likely arose from a read error. The chain has TRBV11-2 and TRBJ2-5; D is undetermined. The CDR3 runs to 13 residues. CDR1 SGHAT and CDR2 FQNNGV come from the germline V gene. CDR3 sequence reads: CPSSLPGPETQYF. In DNA, the CDR3 is TGTCCCAGCAGTTTACCGGGCCCTGAGACCCAGTACTTC.

A remark on this clonotype: A far larger clone is off by one base, so a read error is likely. The rearrangement joins TRBV9 to TRBJ2-1, with D tentatively TRBD1 (5 bases). Gene TRBJ1-1 matches the end of the DNA better, so the J call may be wrong. The CDR3 length is 15 residues. The germline V gene encodes CDR1 SGDLS and CDR2 YYNGEE. CDR3 DNA sequence: TGTGCCAGCAGCGGCAGGATCATAGAGGACACTGGAGCTTTCTTT. It translates to CASSGRIIEDTGAFF.

This clonotype occurred a few times. The rearrangement joins TRBV5-1 to TRBJ2-5; 7 bases are shared with TRBD2. The ends lost 1 base at V and 2 bases at J; junction bases unmatched: 5. This CDR3 comprises 15 residues. The germline V gene encodes CDR1 SGHRS and CDR2 YFSETQ. CDR3 protein: CASSLIAGVQETQYF. The CDR3 nucleotides read TGCGCCAGCAGCTTGATAGCGGGCGTGCAAGAGACCCAGTACTTC.

This clonotype was seen at least ten times. J is TRBJ1-2 and V is TRBV19; maybe TRBD1 (5 bases). Germline CDR1 reads LNHDA; CDR2 reads SQIVND (reference sequence). V was pared by 7 bases and J by 1 base, with 19 bases between. CDR3 length: 16 amino acids. CDR3 sequence: CASTLGPTSLNYGYTF. The DNA of the CDR3 is TGTGCCAGTACCCTGGGACCCACCAGTCTTAACTATGGCTACACCTTC.

A few counts support this clonotype. The CDR3 region is CSVEGLAGGAGELFF. CDR3 in DNA: TGCAGCGTTGAAGGGCTAGCTGGGGGCGCCGGGGAGCTGTTTTTT. This chain connects TRBV29-1 to TRBJ2-2; D perhaps matches TRBD1 (6 bases). Germline V gene data show CDR1 as SQVTM and CDR2 as ANQGSEA. V was pared by 1 base and J by 6 bases, with 15 bases between. The CDR3 length is 15 residues.

V gene TRBV12-3 or TRBV12-4 combines with J gene TRBJ1-6; D remains ambiguous. The CDR3 contains 13 residues. The V end lost 8 bases, the J end lost 4 bases, and 9 bases lay between the germline ends. CDR3 amino acids: CASGRGYNSPLHF. The CDR3 coding sequence is TGTGCCAGCGGCCGGGGTTATAATTCACCCCTCCACTTT.

Comments on this clonotype: A much larger clone differs from this one at a single base, so this may be a read error. J is TRBJ2-3 and V is TRBV12-3 or TRBV12-4; TRBD2 aligns across 9 bases. CDR3 size: 15 residues. Unmatched junction bases numbered 2, after V lost 3 bases and J lost 1 base. CDR3 bases: TGTGCCAGCAGTTTCCCTAGCGGGGGCACAGATACGCAGTATTTT. As protein: CASSFPSGGTDTQYF.